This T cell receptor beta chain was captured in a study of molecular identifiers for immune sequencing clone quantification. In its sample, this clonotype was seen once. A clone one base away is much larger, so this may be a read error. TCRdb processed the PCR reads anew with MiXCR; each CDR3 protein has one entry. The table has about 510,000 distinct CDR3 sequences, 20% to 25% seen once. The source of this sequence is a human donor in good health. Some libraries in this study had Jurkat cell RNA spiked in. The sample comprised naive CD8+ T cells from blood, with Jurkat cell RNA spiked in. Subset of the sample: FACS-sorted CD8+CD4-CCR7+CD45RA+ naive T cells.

Written as DNA, the CDR3 is TGTGCCAGCAGTTTATGTCAGGGGGGGACAGATACGCAGTATTTT. Its translation: CASSLCQGGTDTQYF. This chain joins TRBV28 and TRBJ2-3, with D possibly called TRBD1 or TRBD2 (7 bases each). This CDR3 spans 15 amino acids. V lost 0 bases and J lost 3, with 10 bases in between. The V gene's germline CDR1 is MDHEN and CDR2 SYDVKM.